The 19 T cell receptor beta chains listed next were all sequenced from one sample in a study of blood T cells in healthy people across ages (dated by TCRdb to about 2015). Libraries were prepared through 5' RACE. The reads were generated on an Illumina HiSeq 2500. A second 7 to 11 cycle PCR used a sample-barcoded 5' primer and a J-beta primer mix. TCRdb took the public reads, trimmed them with fastp at Q25, ran MiXCR for clone calling and kept in-frame beta chains. CDR3 protein duplicates are merged, each entry listing the most common genes and DNA. The sample table lists more than 650,000 distinct CDR3 sequences, 20% to 25% of them with a count of one. The top ten clones comprise 22% of the sample. The source material was blood. All receptors come from a man between 65 and 85 years old in good health.

V usage is TRBV7-2 and J usage is TRBJ1-4; TRBD1 might be the D (5 bases). With 5 bases removed from V and 7 bases from J, the gap between germline ends came to 14 bases. Germline V gene sequence: CDR1 SGHTA, CDR2 FQGNSA. The CDR3 spans 14 residues. CDR3 DNA: TGTGCCAGCAGCATAACAGGAGGTAGTGAAAAACTGTTTTTT. Translating gives CASSITGGSEKLFF. Supplemented by reference TRBV7-2 and TRBJ1-4, the full variable domain reads GAGVSQSPSNKVTEKGKDVELRCDPISGHTALYWYRQSLGQGLEFLIYFQGNSAPDKSGLPSDRFSAERTGGSVSTLTIQRTQQEDSAVYLCASSITGGSEKLFFGSGTQLSVL.

The chain joins TRBV10-1 to TRBJ2-7; D remains unclear. Germline V gene lookup returns CDR1 WNHNN and CDR2 SYGVQD (reference sequence). CDR3 size: 12 residues. The ends were cut back, 3 bases at V and 4 bases at J, with 7 bases in the middle. The CDR3: CASSDGYYEQYF. The CDR3 DNA reads TGCGCCAGCAGTGACGGGTATTACGAGCAGTACTTC.

V gene TRBV20-1 combines with J gene TRBJ2-1; 9 nucleotides line up with TRBD2. Germline-derived CDR1 and CDR2 are DFQATT and SNEGSKA (reference sequence). CDR3 size: 15 residues. V trimming: 3 bases; J trimming: 7 bases; junction bases outside the gene matches: 10. The CDR3 loop reads CSASGTGTSFNEQFF. In DNA form, the CDR3 reads TGCAGTGCTAGCGGTACCGGGACTAGCTTTAATGAGCAGTTCTTC.

Details on this clonotype: The junction differs from germline at one of its ends, possibly a read error. The V gene is TRBV4-1, the J gene TRBJ2-4; 7 bases match TRBD1. Germline V gene data show CDR1 as MGHRA and CDR2 as YSYEKL. CDR3 length: 15 residues. For the CDR3, the DNA is TGCGCTAGCAGCCAAGACCGACAGGGACGAGACATTCAGTACTTC. It codes for CASSQDRQGRDIQYF.

In DNA, the CDR3 is TGTGCCAGCAGCTTAGGCACACCATTGGAGCAGTACGTC. The encoded protein is CASSLGTPLEQYV. The rearrangement joins TRBV7-2 to TRBJ2-7; no clear D gene. Trimming left V 1 base short and J 7 bases short, with 11 bases between. Germline CDR1 is SGHTA and CDR2 is FQGNSA. The CDR3 totals 13 residues.

The chain couples TRBV5-1 to TRBJ1-1, with D possibly being TRBD1 (6 bases). Trimming removed 4 bases at V and 3 bases at J, with 16 bases between. The CDR3 loop spans 15 amino acids. The V gene's germline CDR1 is SGHRS and CDR2 YFSETQ. CDR3 coding DNA: TGCGCCAGCAGCGAATCCCCGGGACACTACACTGAAGCTTTCTTT. It translates to CASSESPGHYTEAFF.

V is TRBV5-1 and J is TRBJ2-5, with D perhaps matching TRBD1 (6 bases). This CDR3 is 15 amino acids long. Deletions cut 2 bases from V and 4 bases from J, with 15 bases between. Germline CDR1 is SGHRS and CDR2 is YFSETQ. The CDR3 sequence: CASSFIQGEGETQYF. In nucleotides, the CDR3 is TGCGCCAGCAGCTTTATACAGGGTGAAGGAGAGACCCAGTACTTC.

The V and J genes are TRBV6-1 and TRBJ1-3; 8 bases line up with TRBD1. This CDR3 has 13 residues. Germline loops: CDR1 MNHNS, CDR2 SASEGT. Trimming took 8 bases from V and 3 from J; bases not matched to a gene: 3. This chain's CDR3 is CASARGLGNTIYF. The CDR3 DNA sequence: TGTGCCAGCGCCAGGGGGCTTGGAAACACCATATATTTT.

The chain recombines TRBV6-6 with TRBJ2-1, with TRBD2 matching 7 bases. Germline V CDR1 and CDR2: MNHNY, SVGAGI (reference sequence). The CDR3 runs to 17 residues. V was pared by 5 bases and J by 6 bases, with 16 bases of the junction left unmatched. The CDR3 is CASSPLFWGGTSNEQFF. CDR3 nucleotides: TGTGCCAGCAGTCCCCTTTTTTGGGGGGGTACTTCCAATGAGCAGTTCTTC.

The chain's CDR3 is CASSTDRTSGTDTQYF. CDR3 DNA sequence: TGTGCCAGCAGCACTGATAGGACTAGCGGTACAGATACGCAGTATTTT. The chain recombines TRBV7-9 with TRBJ2-3; TRBD2 agrees at 10 bases. The germline gives CDR1 SEHNR, CDR2 FQNEAQ (reference sequence). This CDR3 contains 16 residues. The J segment lost 3 bases and the V segment lost 5 bases, leaving 8 bases of the junction unmatched.

This clonotype was detected only a few times. V is TRBV2 and J is TRBJ2-5, with 11 bases aligning to TRBD1. This CDR3 has 15 residues. The germline V gene encodes CDR1 SNHLY and CDR2 FYNNEI. V trimming: 6 bases; J trimming: 5 bases; junction bases outside the gene matches: 8. CDR3 coding DNA: TGTGCCAGCAGCGGACAGGGGGCGGTTCGTGAGACCCAGTACTTC. Amino acids: CASSGQGAVRETQYF.

The V and J genes are TRBV6-1 and TRBJ2-7; TRBD2 agrees at 11 bases. The CDR3 has 15 amino acids. Germline CDR1 and CDR2: MNHNS and SASEGT. With 6 bases clipped from V and 0 bases from J, the junction kept 4 bases outside the gene matches. As DNA, the CDR3 is TGTGCCAGCAGCCAACTAGCGGGGGCCTCCTACGAGCAGTACTTC. It codes for CASSQLAGASYEQYF.

A single count supports this clonotype. The rearrangement uses TRBV4-3 and TRBJ2-5; no definite D call. The J call may be in error: the DNA end matches TRBJ2-7 better. There are 14 residues in the CDR3. The germline V gene has CDR1 LGHNA and CDR2 YSLEER. DNA for the CDR3: TGCGCCAGCAGCCAAGTTCAGGACTCCTACGAGCAGTACTTC. Translating it yields CASSQVQDSYEQYF.

The rearrangement joins TRBV6-6 to TRBJ1-5; TRBD1 matches at 9 bases. The V and J ends lost 5 bases and 7 bases, in that order; junction bases with no gene match: 9. CDR1 MNHNY and CDR2 SVGAGI come from the germline V gene (reference sequence). CDR3 length equals 15 residues. The CDR3, as DNA: TGTGCCAGCAGTCGCCGGGACAGGGCTAGCCAGCCCCAGCATTTT. It codes for CASSRRDRASQPQHF.

This chain connects TRBV12-3 or TRBV12-4 to TRBJ2-5; 8 bases match TRBD2. This CDR3 has 14 amino acids. With 6 bases clipped from V and 2 bases from J, the junction kept 5 bases outside the gene matches. The CDR3, as DNA: TGTGCCAGCAGGCTGAGCGGGGGACAAGAGACCCAGTACTTC. Translated, it gives CASRLSGGQETQYF.

This clonotype was observed at least ten times. The chain combines TRBV20-1 with TRBJ1-6; tentative D call: TRBD1 (6 bases). Looked up from germline, CDR1 is DFQATT and CDR2 is SNEGSKA (reference sequence). V lost 3 bases to trimming and J lost 0 bases, with 15 bases between them. The CDR3 is 17 residues long. For the CDR3, the DNA is TGCAGTGCTAGGCTTGGGCAGGGGAACTCCTATAATTCACCCCTCCACTTT. Translating it yields CSARLGQGNSYNSPLHF.

This clonotype was found many times. This chain links TRBV10-1 with TRBJ2-3; no definite D call. Trimming removed 5 bases from V and 3 bases from J, with 15 bases in between. The CDR3 totals 15 residues. Germline values: CDR1 WNHNN, CDR2 SYGVQD (reference sequence). The CDR3 coding sequence is TGCGCCAGCAGTAGATCGGGCCAAGGGACAGATACGCAGTATTTT. Protein: CASSRSGQGTDTQYF.

The V gene is TRBV27, the J gene TRBJ1-6; D is uncertain. The CDR3 totals 16 residues. V gave up 7 bases and J gave up 5 bases, with 18 bases separating them. Germline values: CDR1 MNHEY, CDR2 SMNVEV (reference sequence). The CDR3 spells CASTLLSIKDNSPLHF. The CDR3 bases are TGTGCCAGCACTCTTTTGAGCATCAAGGATAATTCACCCCTCCACTTT.

V usage is TRBV9 and J usage is TRBJ2-2; 7 positions agree with TRBD2. V lost 0 bases, J lost 5 bases, and 4 bases stayed unmatched. This CDR3 is 15 amino acids long. The V gene's germline CDR1 is SGDLS and CDR2 YYNGEE. For the CDR3, the DNA is TGTGCCAGCAGCGTAGTGGGACTACCGACCGGGGAGCTGTTTTTT. Its protein product is CASSVVGLPTGELFF.